Below are 16 T cell receptor beta chains sequenced from a single sample in a study of blood T cells in healthy people across ages. The authors ran a second PCR of 7 to 11 cycles using a sample-barcoded 5' primer and a J-beta primer mix. MiXCR was run by TCRdb on the 5' RACE reads, yielding one entry per CDR3 protein. The repertoire has roughly 900,000 distinct CDR3 sequences, roughly 50% of them found once; the top ten carry under 15%. The source material was blood. The receptor set was obtained from a man aged 30-40 years in good health.

This clonotype was observed a single time. The rearrangement uses TRBV7-2 and TRBJ2-7, with a weak D call TRBD2 (6 bases). Per the germline V gene, CDR1 is SGHTA and CDR2 is FQGNSA. CDR3 length equals 13 residues. V was cut by 5 bases and J by 4 bases, with 12 bases left in between. CDR3 sequence (DNA): TGTGCCAGCAGCAGAAAGGGGACTTACGAGCAGTACTTC. This translates into CASSRKGTYEQYF. The complete variable domain, with remaining parts taken from reference TRBV7-2 and TRBJ2-7, reads GAGVSQSPSNKVTEKGKDVELRCDPISGHTALYWYRQSLGQGLEFLIYFQGNSAPDKSGLPSDRFSAERTGGSVSTLTIQRTQQEDSAVYLCASSRKGTYEQYFGPGTRLTVT.

V gene TRBV7-9 combines with J gene TRBJ2-3; D ambiguous. This CDR3 has 13 amino acids. Germline CDR1 SEHNR, CDR2 FQNEAQ (reference sequence). V lost 3 bases and J lost 4, with 8 bases in between. CDR3 bases: TGTGCCAGCAGCTTCGTGGCTTCAGATACGCAGTATTTT. It yields the protein CASSFVASDTQYF.

The rearrangement uses TRBV6-5 and TRBJ2-1, with 12 bases lining up with TRBD1. The CDR3 spans 19 residues. Germline V gives CDR1 MNHEY, CDR2 SVGAGI. V dropped 2 bases and J dropped 10; count of bases not matched to a gene: 18. The CDR3 loop reads CASSYTQPGQGANPYEQFF. The CDR3 coding sequence is TGTGCCAGCAGTTACACACAACCGGGACAGGGGGCTAACCCCTACGAGCAGTTCTTC.

This chain joins TRBV3-1 and TRBJ2-5, with TRBD2 matching 7 bases. J gave up 5 bases and V 4 bases, and 10 bases lay outside the gene matches. In germline, CDR1 is LGHDT, CDR2 YNNKEL (reference sequence). The CDR3 has 15 residues. CDR3 region: CASSRGTKQQETQYF. CDR3 DNA: TGTGCCAGCAGCCGGGGGACTAAGCAGCAGGAGACCCAGTACTTC.

The J gene is TRBJ2-7, the V gene TRBV27, with a weak D call TRBD2 (5 bases). Germline values: CDR1 MNHEY, CDR2 SMNVEV (reference sequence). V was trimmed by 0 bases and J by 2 bases, leaving 11 bases between them. This CDR3 spans 15 amino acids. For the CDR3, the DNA is TGTGCCAGCAGTTTATCACTAGTCAAAACCTACGAGCAGTACTTC. It is translated as CASSLSLVKTYEQYF.

The CDR3: CASSYSKGLAGYNEQFF. For the CDR3, the DNA is TGTGCCAGCAGTTACTCAAAGGGACTAGCGGGCTACAATGAGCAGTTCTTC. V and J are TRBV6-2 or TRBV6-3 and TRBJ2-1, with TRBD2 identical over 12 bases. The length of the CDR3 is 17 residues. Germline CDR1 and CDR2: MNHEY and SVGEGT. The junction had 3 bases not matched to a gene; V was cut back by 0 bases and J by 3 bases.

The chain is built from TRBV11-1 and TRBJ1-1; D call uncertain. The CDR3 has 14 residues. With 5 bases removed from V and 3 bases from J, the gap between germline ends came to 13 bases. The germline gives CDR1 SGHAT, CDR2 FQDESV (reference sequence). CDR3 nucleotides: TGTGCCAGCAGCAAAACCGACCGATACACTGAAGCTTTCTTT. Translating gives CASSKTDRYTEAFF.

V and J are TRBV4-1 and TRBJ1-2, with TRBD1 matching over 7 bases. This CDR3 is built from 16 residues. V shed 1 base and J 4 bases; nucleotides not matched to a gene: 9. Germline V gives CDR1 MGHRA, CDR2 YSYEKL. The CDR3 loop is CASSQGQGGEIYGYTF. CDR3 coding DNA: TGCGCCAGCAGCCAAGGACAGGGTGGGGAAATCTATGGCTACACCTTC.

V is TRBV20-1 and J is TRBJ1-1; no clear D. The CDR3 contains 11 residues. Germline CDR1 is DFQATT and CDR2 is SNEGSKA (reference sequence). Trimming shortened V by 6 bases and J by 6 bases, and 11 bases separated the two germline ends. CDR3 loop: CSAPREAEAFF. The DNA of the CDR3 is TGCAGTGCCCCCCGCGAAGCTGAAGCTTTCTTT.

This clonotype was seen only a few times. The chain recombines TRBV7-2 with TRBJ2-1; 14 bases map to TRBD2. The CDR3 consists of 15 residues. With V trimmed by 10 bases and J by 4 bases, 6 bases remained unmatched. Germline assignment: CDR1 SGHTA and CDR2 FQGNSA. In nucleotides, the CDR3 is TGTGCCACCGCCGGGACTAGCGGGGGTTACAATGAGCAGTTCTTC. Translation gives CATAGTSGGYNEQFF. Filled out from reference TRBV7-2 and TRBJ2-1, the complete variable domain reads GAGVSQSPSNKVTEKGKDVELRCDPISGHTALYWYRQSLGQGLEFLIYFQGNSAPDKSGLPSDRFSAERTGGSVSTLTIQRTQQEDSAVYLCATAGTSGGYNEQFFGPGTRLTVL.

This clonotype was detected only a few times. V is TRBV7-2 and J is TRBJ2-1; 8 nucleotides match TRBD2. Germline V gene lookup returns CDR1 SGHTA and CDR2 FQGNSA. The CDR3 consists of 16 residues. V trimming: 2 bases; J trimming: 5 bases; junction bases outside the gene matches: 8. The CDR3 DNA reads as TGTGCCAGCAGCTTAACCGGGACTAGTACGAACAATGAGCAGTTCTTC. As protein: CASSLTGTSTNNEQFF.

The chain couples TRBV7-2 to TRBJ2-7, with TRBD2 as a possible D gene (6 bases). The CDR3 totals 15 residues. Trimming stripped 6 bases from V and 6 bases from J, with 21 bases between. The V gene's germline CDR1 is SGHTA and CDR2 FQGNSA. The CDR3 region is CASSRYSPGRTEQYF. CDR3 coding DNA: TGTGCCAGCAGTCGATACAGCCCGGGGAGGACCGAGCAGTACTTC.

This chain links TRBV4-1 with TRBJ2-1, with D possibly being TRBD1 or TRBD2 (5 bases each). CDR3 length: 14 residues. V lost 4 bases, J lost 3 bases, and 10 bases lay in between. CDR1 and CDR2 from the germline V gene are MGHRA and YSYEKL. CDR3: CASSRGADYNEQFF. Here the CDR3 DNA reads TGCGCCAGCAGCCGAGGGGCTGACTACAATGAGCAGTTCTTC.

At least ten counts were recorded for this clonotype. The rearrangement joins TRBV4-1 to TRBJ2-3; no definite D call. The V end lost 0 bases, the J end lost 7 bases, and 8 bases lay between the germline ends. The CDR3 loop spans 13 amino acids. The V gene's germline CDR1 is MGHRA and CDR2 YSYEKL. For the CDR3, the DNA is TGCGCCAGCAGCCAAGAGAGAGGCTATACGCAGTATTTT. It specifies CASSQERGYTQYF.

This chain uses TRBV10-3 with TRBJ1-2; TRBD1 agrees at 7 bases. CDR3 length: 15 residues. V shed 6 bases and J 2 bases; nucleotides not matched to a gene: 9. The germline gives CDR1 ENHRY, CDR2 SYGVKD. CDR3 bases: TGTGCCATCAGGTCATCGACAGGGAACAACTATGGCTACACCTTC. Its protein is CAIRSSTGNNYGYTF.

The V and J genes are TRBV4-3 and TRBJ2-3, with TRBD2 as a possible D gene (7 bases). V dropped 0 bases and J dropped 2 bases, with 15 bases sitting between them. This CDR3 contains 17 residues. Germline CDR1 reads LGHNA; CDR2 reads YSLEER. For the CDR3, the DNA is TGCGCCAGCAGCCAAGATCGGGGGGCAGGGTACACAGATACGCAGTATTTT. Protein product: CASSQDRGAGYTDTQYF.